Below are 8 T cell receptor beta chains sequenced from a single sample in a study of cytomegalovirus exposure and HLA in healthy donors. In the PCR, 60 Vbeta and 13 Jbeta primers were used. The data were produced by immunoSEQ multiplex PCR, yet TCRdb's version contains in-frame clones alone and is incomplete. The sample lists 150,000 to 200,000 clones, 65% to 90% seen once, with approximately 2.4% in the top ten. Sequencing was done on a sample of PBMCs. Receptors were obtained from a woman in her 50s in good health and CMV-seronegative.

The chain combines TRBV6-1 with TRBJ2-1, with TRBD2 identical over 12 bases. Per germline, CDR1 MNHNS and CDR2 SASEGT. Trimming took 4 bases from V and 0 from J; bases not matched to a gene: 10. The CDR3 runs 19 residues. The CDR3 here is CASSALGLAGPRSYNEQFF. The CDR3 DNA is TGTGCCAGCAGTGCCCTGGGACTAGCGGGCCCTCGCTCCTACAATGAGCAGTTCTTC.

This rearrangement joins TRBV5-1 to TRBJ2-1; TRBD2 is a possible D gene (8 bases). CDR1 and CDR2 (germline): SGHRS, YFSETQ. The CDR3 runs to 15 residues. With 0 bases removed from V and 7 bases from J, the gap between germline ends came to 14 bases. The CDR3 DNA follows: TGCGCCAGCAGCTTGGCGGGAGGGGGACAGAATGAGCAGTTCTTC. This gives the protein CASSLAGGGQNEQFF. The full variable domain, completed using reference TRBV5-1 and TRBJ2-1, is KAGVTQTPRYLIKTRGQQVTLSCSPISGHRSVSWYQQTPGQGLQFLFEYFSETQRNKGNFPGRFSGRQFSNSRSEMNVSTLELGDSALYLCASSLAGGGQNEQFFGPGTRLTVL.

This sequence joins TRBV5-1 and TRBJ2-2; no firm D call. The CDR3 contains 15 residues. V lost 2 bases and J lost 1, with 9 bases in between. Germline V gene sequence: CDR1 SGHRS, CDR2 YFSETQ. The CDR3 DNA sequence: TGCGCCAGCAGCTTACCGACGGGGAACACCGGGGAGCTGTTTTTT. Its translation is CASSLPTGNTGELFF.

This CDR3 is CASSQMAGITYEQYF. The CDR3 nucleotides read TGTGCCAGCAGTCAAATGGCGGGGATAACTTACGAGCAGTACTTC. This chain connects TRBV6-5 to TRBJ2-7; TRBD2 might be the D (6 bases). Trimming left V 5 bases short and J 4 bases short, with 18 bases between. Looked up from germline, CDR1 is MNHEY and CDR2 is SVGAGI. The CDR3 is 15 residues long.

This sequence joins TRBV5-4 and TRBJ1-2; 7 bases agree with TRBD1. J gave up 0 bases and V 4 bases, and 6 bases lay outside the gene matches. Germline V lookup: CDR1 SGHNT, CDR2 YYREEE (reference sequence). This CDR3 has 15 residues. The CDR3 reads CASSRSDRPNYGYTF. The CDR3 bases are TGTGCCAGCAGCCGATCGGACAGGCCTAACTATGGCTACACCTTC.

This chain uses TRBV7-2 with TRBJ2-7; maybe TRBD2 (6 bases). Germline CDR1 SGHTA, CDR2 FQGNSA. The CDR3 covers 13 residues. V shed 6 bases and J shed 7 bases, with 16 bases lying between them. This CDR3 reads CASRQSGDGEQYF. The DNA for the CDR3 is TGTGCCAGCAGACAGTCGGGGGACGGAGAGCAGTACTTC.

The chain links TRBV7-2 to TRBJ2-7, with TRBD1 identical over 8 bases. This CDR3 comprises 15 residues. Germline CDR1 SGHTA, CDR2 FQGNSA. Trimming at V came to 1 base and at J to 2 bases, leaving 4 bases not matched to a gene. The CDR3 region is CASSLGTGIAYEQYF. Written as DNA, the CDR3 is TGTGCCAGCAGCTTAGGGACAGGGATTGCCTACGAGCAGTACTTC.

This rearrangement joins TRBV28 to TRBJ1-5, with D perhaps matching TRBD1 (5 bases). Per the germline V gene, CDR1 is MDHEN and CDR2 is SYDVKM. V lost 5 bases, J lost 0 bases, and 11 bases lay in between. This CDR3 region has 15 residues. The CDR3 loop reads CASSPWTPSNQPQHF. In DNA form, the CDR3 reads TGTGCCAGCAGTCCGTGGACACCTAGCAATCAGCCCCAGCATTTT.